The 30 T cell receptor beta chains below were found in one sample sequenced in a study of blood T cell repertoires in COVID-19. This table comes from immunoSEQ multiplex PCR, and its TCRdb copy is limited to in-frame clones, with some not included. The sample includes about 150,000 clones, around four fifths of them seen just once. Material for sequencing was peripheral blood. The receptors come from an elderly woman with acute or convalescent COVID-19.

The V and J genes are TRBV7-6 and TRBJ2-1; D is perhaps TRBD1 (6 bases). This CDR3 comprises 15 residues. CDR1 SGHVS and CDR2 FNYEAQ come from the germline V gene. Trimming removed 5 bases from V and 3 bases from J, with 14 bases in between. The CDR3 coding sequence is TGTGCCAGCAGCCACGGACAGAGAGACTACAATGAGCAGTTCTTC. Encoded protein: CASSHGQRDYNEQFF.

J is TRBJ1-2 and V is TRBV12-3 or TRBV12-4, with D uncertain. V lost 6 bases and J lost 6, with 14 bases in between. The CDR3 runs 13 residues. The CDR3 DNA reads as TGTGCCAGCAGCCACGACGGGAACGATGGCTACACCTTC. This sequence encodes CASSHDGNDGYTF.

This chain connects TRBV6-2 or TRBV6-3 to TRBJ1-2; the match to TRBD1 covers 7 bases. The CDR3 covers 15 residues. Germline V CDR1 and CDR2: MNHEY, SVGEGT. The ends lost 2 bases at V and 3 bases at J; junction bases unmatched: 6. CDR3 sequence: CASSYGSDRDYGYTF. DNA for the CDR3: TGTGCCAGCAGTTACGGGTCAGACAGGGACTATGGCTACACCTTC.

V gene TRBV3-1 (or the pseudogene TRBV3-2) combines with J gene TRBJ1-3; 7 positions agree with TRBD1. Trimming took 3 bases from V and 0 from J; bases not matched to a gene: 5. Germline lookup yields CDR1 LGHDT and CDR2 YNNKEL (reference sequence). The CDR3 is 16 amino acids. The CDR3 nucleotides read TGTGCCAGCAGCCAGAACCAGGGGGACTCTGGAAACACCATATATTTT. Residues: CASSQNQGDSGNTIYF.

In its sample, this clone was seen a few times. This chain uses TRBV19 with TRBJ2-5, with D tentatively TRBD1 (6 bases). V gave up 7 bases and J gave up 1 base, with 16 bases separating them. Germline assignment: CDR1 LNHDA and CDR2 SQIVND (reference sequence). The CDR3 contains 15 residues. The CDR3 coding sequence is TGTGCCAGTATGGGGGCAGGGGAGTCCCAAGAGACCCAGTACTTC. The encoded protein is CASMGAGESQETQYF.

A few counts support this clone. The rearrangement links TRBV15 to TRBJ2-7; TRBD1 aligns across 8 bases. This CDR3 is built from 16 residues. The J segment lost 2 bases and the V segment lost 3 bases, leaving 9 bases of the junction unmatched. Germline V gives CDR1 LNHNV, CDR2 YYDKDF (reference sequence). CDR3 amino acids: CATSRIGQGGPYEQYF. As DNA, the CDR3 is TGTGCCACCAGCAGGATCGGACAGGGTGGACCCTACGAGCAGTACTTC.

The chain is built from TRBV5-5 and TRBJ1-5, with TRBD1 identical over 8 bases. The CDR3 is 15 amino acids. Germline V gene sequence: CDR1 SGHKS, CDR2 YYEKEE (reference sequence). The V gene end was trimmed by 1 base and the J gene end by 7 bases; junction bases not matched to a gene: 7. CDR3 loop: CASSLFLTGEQPQHF. The CDR3 DNA follows: TGTGCCAGCAGCTTGTTTCTGACAGGGGAGCAGCCCCAGCATTTT.

The chain employs TRBV6-5 and TRBJ2-5; D is possibly TRBD1 (6 bases). The ends were cut back, 2 bases at V and 3 bases at J, with 13 bases in the middle. This CDR3 has 15 amino acids. Germline CDR1 and CDR2: MNHEY and SVGAGI. The chain's CDR3 is CASSYVPGHEETQYF. DNA for the CDR3: TGTGCCAGCAGTTACGTTCCGGGACACGAAGAGACCCAGTACTTC.

V and J are TRBV7-2 and TRBJ1-4; 10 nucleotides line up with TRBD1. There are 15 residues in the CDR3. The germline V gene has CDR1 SGHTA and CDR2 FQGNSA. V trimming: 4 bases; J trimming: 10 bases; junction bases outside the gene matches: 9. The CDR3 reads CASSSPGQGLGKLFF. CDR3 in DNA: TGTGCCAGCAGCTCTCCGGGACAGGGGCTAGGAAAACTGTTTTTT.

The chain links TRBV7-2 to TRBJ1-4; 8 bases fit TRBD1. CDR1 and CDR2 from the germline V gene are SGHTA and FQGNSA. Trimming removed 0 bases from V and 3 bases from J; junction bases left unmatched: 0. CDR3 length: 15 residues. DNA of the CDR3: TGTGCCAGCAGCTTAGCACAGGGGGCTAATGAAAAACTGTTTTTT. Amino acids: CASSLAQGANEKLFF.

The CDR3 is CASSSTSGRDGEQYF. CDR3 in DNA: TGTGCCAGCAGCTCGACTAGCGGGAGGGACGGCGAGCAGTACTTC. The chain has TRBV5-4 and TRBJ2-7; TRBD2 aligns across 14 bases. CDR1 and CDR2 (germline): SGHNT, YYREEE (reference sequence). This CDR3 has 15 residues. V dropped 3 bases and J dropped 6; count of bases not matched to a gene: 5.

Details on this clone: Within the sample, other DNA sequences also encode this same CDR3. The chain has TRBV5-1 and TRBJ2-3, with TRBD2 matching 9 bases. Germline loops: CDR1 SGHRS, CDR2 YFSETQ. The junction had 4 bases not matched to a gene; V was cut back by 4 bases and J by 4 bases. The CDR3 is 14 amino acids. CDR3 protein: CASSPGLAADTQYF. The CDR3 DNA reads as TGCGCCAGCAGCCCGGGACTAGCCGCAGATACGCAGTATTTT.

The chain is built from TRBV7-6 and TRBJ2-5; 10 nucleotides agree with TRBD2. Trimming took 4 bases from V and 1 from J; bases not matched to a gene: 3. Germline assignment: CDR1 SGHVS and CDR2 FNYEAQ. The CDR3 covers 15 residues. The CDR3 DNA is TGTGCCAGCAGCTGGACTAGCGGAACCCAAGAGACCCAGTACTTC. This encodes CASSWTSGTQETQYF.

J is TRBJ1-5 and V is TRBV28; no firm D call. The CDR3 runs 14 residues. Germline V gives CDR1 MDHEN, CDR2 SYDVKM. Trimming left V 2 bases short and J 7 bases short, with 12 bases between. CDR3 sequence reads: CASSLVGGIQPQHF. The CDR3 coding sequence is TGTGCCAGCAGTTTAGTCGGAGGGATCCAGCCCCAGCATTTT.

The V and J genes are TRBV10-3 and TRBJ1-5; 9 bases align to TRBD1. Germline trimming cut 10 bases from V and 6 bases from J; bases unmatched to any gene: 7. This CDR3 region has 13 residues. Looked up from germline, CDR1 is ENHRY and CDR2 is SYGVKD. The CDR3 sequence is CASTGGEGQPQHF. The DNA for the CDR3 is TGTGCCAGCACAGGGGGCGAGGGTCAGCCCCAGCATTTT.

V gene TRBV6-4 combines with J gene TRBJ2-1, with a tentative D call TRBD1 (6 bases). CDR3 length equals 16 residues. CDR1 is MRHNA and CDR2 is SNTAGT in the germline V gene. The V end lost 0 bases, the J end lost 3 bases, and 12 bases lay between the germline ends. This CDR3 reads CASSDSSDSYYNEQFF. CDR3 bases: TGTGCCAGCAGTGACTCGTCGGACAGTTACTACAATGAGCAGTTCTTC.

This clone was counted a single time. The junction and the germline gene differ at one end; a read error may be behind it. The genes are TRBV6-6 and TRBJ2-5, with D possibly TRBD1 on 6 matching bases. This CDR3 has 12 amino acids. Per the germline V gene, CDR1 is MNHNY and CDR2 is SVGAGI (reference sequence). The CDR3 sequence: CASSRTVGDRDF. The CDR3 nucleotides are TGTGCCAGCAGTAGGACAGTGGGAGACCGAGACTTC.

On this clone: This CDR3 is also generated by other DNA sequences in the sample. The gene calls are TRBV5-1 and TRBJ1-1; 7 nucleotides match TRBD1. Germline CDR1 is SGHRS and CDR2 is YFSETQ. This CDR3 has 14 amino acids. The V segment lost 4 bases and the J segment 2 bases; nucleotides outside the gene matches: 5. The CDR3 sequence: CASSGRQGNTEAFF. The CDR3 nucleotides read TGCGCCAGCAGCGGCAGACAGGGAAACACTGAAGCTTTCTTT. The variable domain in full, completed from reference TRBV5-1 and TRBJ1-1, reads KAGVTQTPRYLIKTRGQQVTLSCSPISGHRSVSWYQQTPGQGLQFLFEYFSETQRNKGNFPGRFSGRQFSNSRSEMNVSTLELGDSALYLCASSGRQGNTEAFFGQGTRLTVV.

The CDR3 loop is CASSLNEKLFF. Written as DNA, the CDR3 is TGTGCCAGCAGTCTCAATGAAAAACTGTTTTTT. The rearrangement uses TRBV6-2 or TRBV6-3 and TRBJ1-4, with D unclear. Germline CDR1 and CDR2: MNHEY and SVGEGT. This CDR3 contains 11 residues. V lost 5 bases and J 5 bases, leaving 3 bases between the germline ends.

The V gene is TRBV5-4, the J gene TRBJ2-7; 11 nucleotides agree with TRBD2. The CDR3 sequence is 15 residues long. Germline V gives CDR1 SGHNT, CDR2 YYREEE (reference sequence). Germline trimming cut 6 bases from V and 7 bases from J; bases unmatched to any gene: 12. The DNA of the CDR3 is TGTGCCAGCAACTCGACTAGCGGGGTCTCCATTGAGCAGTACTTC. As protein: CASNSTSGVSIEQYF.

This rearrangement joins TRBV9 to TRBJ2-5; a possible D gene is TRBD2 (5 bases). Germline V gene sequence: CDR1 SGDLS, CDR2 YYNGEE. V lost 7 bases to trimming and J lost 5 bases, with 15 bases between them. CDR3 size: 13 residues. CDR3 residues: CASARAHGETQYF. The CDR3 bases are TGTGCCAGCGCGAGGGCCCACGGGGAGACCCAGTACTTC. Looking up the rest from reference TRBV9 and TRBJ2-5 gives the full variable domain: DSGVTQTPKHLITATGQRVTLRCSPRSGDLSVYWYQQSLDQGLQFLIQYYNGEERAKGNILERFSAQQFPDLHSELNLSSLELGDSALYFCASARAHGETQYFGPGTRLLVL.

The chain links TRBV6-6 to TRBJ1-1; TRBD1 might be the D (5 bases). Between the trimmed V and J ends, which lost 2 bases and 4 bases, there was a span of 8 bases. The CDR3 extends over 13 amino acids. Germline V gene sequence: CDR1 MNHNY, CDR2 SVGAGI (reference sequence). CDR3 protein: CASSYGGSTEAFF. CDR3 nucleotide sequence: TGTGCCAGCAGTTACGGGGGGAGCACTGAAGCTTTCTTT.

The rearrangement links TRBV4-1 to TRBJ2-7; 10 bases align to TRBD2. Germline V gene lookup returns CDR1 MGHRA and CDR2 YSYEKL. Germline trimming cut 2 bases from V and 6 bases from J; bases unmatched to any gene: 19. This CDR3 is 19 amino acids long. The CDR3 bases are TGCGCCAGCAGCCAACAGCCGAGCCCTAGCGGGAGTCGAATAAGCGAGCAGTACTTC. It translates to CASSQQPSPSGSRISEQYF.

The V gene is TRBV19, the J gene TRBJ1-3, with unresolved D. The CDR3 is 13 residues long. From germline, CDR1 is LNHDA and CDR2 SQIVND (reference sequence). Trimming took 4 bases from V and 3 from J, leaving 7 bases between them. The CDR3 region is CASSTAVGNTIYF. The CDR3 region has the DNA TGTGCCAGTAGTACGGCGGTTGGAAACACCATATATTTT.

V gene TRBV12-5 combines with J gene TRBJ2-7; D possibly corresponds to TRBD1 (5 bases). Trimming took off 1 base at V and 0 bases at J, with 10 bases between the two ends. The germline gives CDR1 LGHNT, CDR2 FRNRAP. The CDR3 has 15 residues. For the CDR3, the DNA is TGTGCTAGTGGTTTGGAGGCAGGGCCCTCCTACGAGCAGTACTTC. Its protein is CASGLEAGPSYEQYF.

V is TRBV7-9 and J is TRBJ1-5, with D uncertain. V lost 2 bases and J 4 bases, leaving 3 bases between the germline ends. Looked up from germline, CDR1 is SEHNR and CDR2 is FQNEAQ (reference sequence). This CDR3 is 12 amino acids long. CDR3 DNA sequence: TGTGCCAGCAGCTTATTAAATCAGCCCCAGCATTTT. Amino acids: CASSLLNQPQHF.

The chain recombines TRBV3-1 (or the pseudogene TRBV3-2) with TRBJ1-2, with 9 positions matching TRBD1. The V and J ends lost 4 bases and 6 bases, in that order; junction bases with no gene match: 6. There are 14 residues in the CDR3. Germline assignment: CDR1 LGHDT and CDR2 YNNKEL (reference sequence). The CDR3 region is CASSPLGQGNGYTF. DNA for the CDR3: TGTGCCAGCAGCCCCCTGGGACAGGGTAATGGCTACACCTTC.

The V gene is TRBV21-1, the J gene TRBJ2-7; the DNA was not used to check the table's D call, TRBD2. TRBV21-1 represents a pseudogene. The CDR3 length is 13 residues. This chain's CDR3 is CASSKEEGSEQYF. CDR3 nucleotides: TGTGCCAGCAGCAAAGAAGAGGGTTCCGAGCAGTACTTC.

The rearrangement joins TRBV25-1 to TRBJ1-1; 9 bases line up with TRBD1. The CDR3 loop spans 14 amino acids. Losses at the gene ends were 7 bases for V and 1 base for J; bases not matched to a gene: 4. CDR1 is MGHDK and CDR2 is SYGVNS in the germline V gene. CDR3 in DNA: TGTGCCAGCAAGGGGACAGGGCCGAACACTGAAGCTTTCTTT. Its protein product is CASKGTGPNTEAFF.

The V and J genes are TRBV28 and TRBJ1-6, with D hard to call. V lost 8 bases, J lost 9 bases, and 11 bases lay in between. The CDR3 loop spans 12 amino acids. Germline CDR1 reads MDHEN; CDR2 reads SYDVKM. The CDR3 spells CASQESGSPLHF. CDR3 in DNA: TGTGCCAGCCAAGAGAGTGGTTCACCCCTCCACTTT.